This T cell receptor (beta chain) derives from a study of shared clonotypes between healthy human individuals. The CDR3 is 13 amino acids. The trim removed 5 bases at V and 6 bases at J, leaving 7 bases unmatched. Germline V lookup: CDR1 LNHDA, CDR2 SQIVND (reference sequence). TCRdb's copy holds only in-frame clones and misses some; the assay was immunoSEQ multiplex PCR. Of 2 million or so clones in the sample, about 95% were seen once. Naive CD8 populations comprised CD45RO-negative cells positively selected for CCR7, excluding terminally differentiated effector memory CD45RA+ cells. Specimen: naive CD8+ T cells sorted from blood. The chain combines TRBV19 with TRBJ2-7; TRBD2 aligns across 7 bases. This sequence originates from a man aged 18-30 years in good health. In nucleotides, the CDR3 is TGTGCCAGTAGTCTTTCGGTAGCGGGCGAGCAGTACTTC. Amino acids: CASSLSVAGEQYF.